A selection of T cell receptor beta chains follows, all from one sample in a study of T cells in Graves' hyperthyroidism and ophthalmopathy. A single record per CDR3 protein comes from TCRdb applying MiXCR to the multiplex PCR reads. This sample has 300,000 to 450,000 distinct CDR3 sequences, with just under 15% found just once. Input material: blood. These TCRs come from a woman aged 25 to 39 with Graves' hyperthyroidism. Both conserved end residues are part of each CDR3. D genes are given only for firm matches. Only some rows state a clone size, as once, few, many or a class for expanded clones.

D gene | J gene | clone size | V gene | CDR3 DNA | CDR3 protein
. | TRBJ1-2 | . | TRBV6-1 | TGTGCCAGCAGTGAAGGGAGGACTCCTAACTATGGCTACACCTTC | CASSEGRTPNYGYTF
TRBD2 | TRBJ2-7 | . | TRBV20-1 | TGCAGTGCTACCCCGACTAGCGGGAAACCCCACGAGCAGTACTTC | CSATPTSGKPHEQYF
. | TRBJ2-1 | many | TRBV3-1 | TGTGCCAGCAGCCTCAGACCCCTACCGGGGGAGCAGTTCTTC | CASSLRPLPGEQFF
. | TRBJ2-3 | few | TRBV7-2 | TGTGCCAGCAGCTCTAACAGGGGGGGACTAGTCACAGATACGCAGTATTTT | CASSSNRGGLVTDTQYF
TRBD1 | TRBJ1-2 | few | TRBV2 | TGTGCCAGCAGCCTGGGACAGGGAGGGAACTATGGCTACACCTTC | CASSLGQGGNYGYTF
TRBD2 | TRBJ2-1 | many | TRBV11-3 | TGTGCCAGCAGCGCCGGGACTAGCGCTATGAGCTCCTACAATGAGCAGTTCTTC | CASSAGTSAMSSYNEQFF
TRBD1 | TRBJ2-5 | many | TRBV12-3/TRBV12-4 | TGTGCCAGCAGTCCTACGACAGGGGTGGGCTTGGAGACCCAGTACTTC | CASSPTTGVGLETQYF
. | TRBJ2-3 | many | TRBV12-3/TRBV12-4 | TGTGCCAGCAGTGTGGACCAAACAGATACGCAGTATTTT | CASSVDQTDTQYF
. | TRBJ2-4 | many | TRBV27 | TGTGCCAGCAGGCCCGGGGGACCCCTAAGGGCCAAAAACATTCAGTACTTC | CASRPGGPLRAKNIQYF
. | TRBJ1-2 | many | TRBV20-1 | TGCAGTGCTAGAGATAGGGCCGATCCCCGGGGCTACACCTTC | CSARDRADPRGYTF
TRBD2 | TRBJ2-3 | many | TRBV11-2 | TGTGCCAGCAGCGCCGGGACTAGCGGGAGTACAGATACGCAGTATTTT | CASSAGTSGSTDTQYF
. | TRBJ2-7 | . | TRBV12-3/TRBV12-4 | TGTGCCAGCAGTTGGGGGCAGGGGATGGGCGAGCAGTACTTC | CASSWGQGMGEQYF
TRBD1 | TRBJ1-1 | . | TRBV19 | TGTGCCAGTAGTCCTCGGTTCGAGGGGGCTGGGGCTTTCTTT | CASSPRFEGAGAFF
TRBD2 | TRBJ2-1 | . | TRBV28 | TGTGCCAGCAGTGACTCTTCCAGCGGGAGCATTAATGAGCAGTTCTTC | CASSDSSSGSINEQFF
TRBD1 | TRBJ2-4 | . | TRBV10-3 | TGTGCCATCAGTGCACAGGGGCTTCAGAACATTCAGTACTTC | CAISAQGLQNIQYF
. | TRBJ1-1 | many | TRBV5-1 | TGCGCCAGCAGCTTGGATGGGAGGAACACTGAAGCTTTCTTT | CASSLDGRNTEAFF
TRBD1 | TRBJ2-7 | medium-sized | TRBV3-1 | TGTGCCAGCAGCTTCCGGGACAGGGGATCCTACGAGCAGTACTTC | CASSFRDRGSYEQYF
. | TRBJ2-1 | few | TRBV11-2 | TGTGCCAGCAGCTTAGAGGGGAGGGGGCGGTACAATGAGCAGTTCTTC | CASSLEGRGRYNEQFF
. | TRBJ2-7 | . | TRBV7-8 | TGTGCCAGCAGCTTAGCCCATGGAGCCCTCTACGAGCAGTACTTC | CASSLAHGALYEQYF
. | TRBJ2-7 | . | TRBV3-1 | TGTGCCAGCAGCCAGATGGGGGAAATAAACGAGCAGTACTTC | CASSQMGEINEQYF
. | TRBJ2-7 | many | TRBV6-1 | TGTGCCAGCATAGACTTTTACGAGCAGTACTTC | CASIDFYEQYF
. | TRBJ2-3 | . | TRBV5-1 | TGCGCCAGCAGCGTACAGGGTCCCCCAGATACGCAGTATTTT | CASSVQGPPDTQYF
. | TRBJ2-7 | . | TRBV7-9 | TGTGCCAGCAGCTTAGGAGACAGACGGCGTTATACCTACGAGCAGTACTTC | CASSLGDRRRYTYEQYF
TRBD2 | TRBJ2-3 | few | TRBV7-6 | TGTGCCAGCAGACGGACTAGCGGATTCACAGATACGCAGTATTTT | CASRRTSGFTDTQYF
. | TRBJ2-1 | . | TRBV19 | TGTGCCAGTAGTAGAGGGTCCTCCTACGAGCAGTTCTTC | CASSRGSSYEQFF
TRBD2 | TRBJ2-3 | . | TRBV7-6 | TGTGCCAGCAGCTTAGAGGCGGGAGCCACAGATACGCAGTATTTT | CASSLEAGATDTQYF
. | TRBJ2-5 | . | TRBV11-2 | TGTGCCAGCAGCTTAGTCAGGGGGGGAGTGGAGACCCAGTGCTTC | CASSLVRGGVETQCF
. | TRBJ1-2 | many | TRBV12-3/TRBV12-4 | TGTGCCAGCAGAGGACAGACATTCTATGGCTACACCTTC | CASRGQTFYGYTF
. | TRBJ2-5 | many | TRBV11-2 | TGTGCCAGCACTCAGTCCGAGACCCAGTACTTC | CASTQSETQYF
. | TRBJ2-1 | many | TRBV18 | TGTGCCAGCTCACCACCCGAACAGGCATATGAGCAGTTCTTC | CASSPPEQAYEQFF
TRBD1 | TRBJ1-3 | . | TRBV4-2 | TGTGCCAGCAGCCAAGATCGCCCCGGGACAGGGACTGGAAACACCATATATTTT | CASSQDRPGTGTGNTIYF